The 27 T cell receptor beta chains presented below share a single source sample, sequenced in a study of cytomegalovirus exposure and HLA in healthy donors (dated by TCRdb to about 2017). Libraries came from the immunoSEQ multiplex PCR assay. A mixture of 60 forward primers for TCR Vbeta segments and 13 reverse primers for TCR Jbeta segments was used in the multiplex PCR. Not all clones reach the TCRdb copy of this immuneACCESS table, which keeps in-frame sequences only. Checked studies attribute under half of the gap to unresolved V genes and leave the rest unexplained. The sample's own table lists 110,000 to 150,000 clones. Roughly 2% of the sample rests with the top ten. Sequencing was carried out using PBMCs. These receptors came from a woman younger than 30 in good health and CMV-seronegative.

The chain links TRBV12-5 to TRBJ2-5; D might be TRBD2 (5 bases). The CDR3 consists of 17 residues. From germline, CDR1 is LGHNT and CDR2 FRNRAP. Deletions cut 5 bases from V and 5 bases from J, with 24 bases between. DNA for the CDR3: TGTGCTAGTGGTCCCCCGGTCGGCAGCGGTTTGAAGGAGACCCAGTACTTC. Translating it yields CASGPPVGSGLKETQYF. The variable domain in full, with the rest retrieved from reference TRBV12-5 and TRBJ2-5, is DARVTQTPRHKVTEMGQEVTMRCQPILGHNTVFWYRQTMMQGLELLAYFRNRAPLDDSGMPKDRFSAEMPDATLATLKIQPSEPRDSAVYFCASGPPVGSGLKETQYFGPGTRLLVL.

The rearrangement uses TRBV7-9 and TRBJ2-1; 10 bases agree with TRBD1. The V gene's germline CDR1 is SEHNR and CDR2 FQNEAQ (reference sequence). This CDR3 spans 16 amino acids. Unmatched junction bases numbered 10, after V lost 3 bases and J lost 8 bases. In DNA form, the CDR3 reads TGTGCCAGCAGCTTCTTACGGGGACAGGGGATGGATGAGCAGTTCTTC. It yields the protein CASSFLRGQGMDEQFF.

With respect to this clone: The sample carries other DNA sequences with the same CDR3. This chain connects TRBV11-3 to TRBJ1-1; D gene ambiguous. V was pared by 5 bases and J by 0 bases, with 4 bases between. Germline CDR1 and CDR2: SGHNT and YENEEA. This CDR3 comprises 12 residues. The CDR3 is CASSPMNTEAFF. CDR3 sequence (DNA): TGTGCCAGCAGCCCTATGAACACTGAAGCTTTCTTT.

Here the CDR3 DNA reads TGTGCCAGCAGTGCGCCGACAGGGGGTTTGTTCACTGAAGCTTTCTTT. It yields the protein CASSAPTGGLFTEAFF. J is TRBJ1-1 and V is TRBV6-1; the match to TRBD1 covers 9 bases. This CDR3 is 16 amino acids long. The V gene end was trimmed by 4 bases and the J gene end by 4 bases; junction bases not matched to a gene: 10. CDR1 MNHNS and CDR2 SASEGT come from the germline V gene.

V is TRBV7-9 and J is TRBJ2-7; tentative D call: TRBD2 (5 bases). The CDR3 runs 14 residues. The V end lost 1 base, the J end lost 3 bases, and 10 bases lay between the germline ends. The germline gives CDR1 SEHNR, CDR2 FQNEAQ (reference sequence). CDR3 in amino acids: CASSLGELGYEQYF. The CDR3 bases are TGTGCCAGCAGCTTAGGGGAGTTGGGCTACGAGCAGTACTTC.

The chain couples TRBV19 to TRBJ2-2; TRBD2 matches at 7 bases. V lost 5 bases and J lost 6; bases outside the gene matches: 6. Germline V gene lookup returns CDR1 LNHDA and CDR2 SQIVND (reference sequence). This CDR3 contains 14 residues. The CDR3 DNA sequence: TGTGCCAGTAGTTTGGGCGCGGGGGCCGGGGAGCTGTTTTTT. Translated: CASSLGAGAGELFF.

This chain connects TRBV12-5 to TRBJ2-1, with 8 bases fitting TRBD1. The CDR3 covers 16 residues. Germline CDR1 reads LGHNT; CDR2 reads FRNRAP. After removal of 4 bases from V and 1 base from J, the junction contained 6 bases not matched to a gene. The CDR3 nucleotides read TGTGCTAGTGGTTCCGTTAACAGGGGGTCCTACAATGAGCAGTTCTTC. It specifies CASGSVNRGSYNEQFF.

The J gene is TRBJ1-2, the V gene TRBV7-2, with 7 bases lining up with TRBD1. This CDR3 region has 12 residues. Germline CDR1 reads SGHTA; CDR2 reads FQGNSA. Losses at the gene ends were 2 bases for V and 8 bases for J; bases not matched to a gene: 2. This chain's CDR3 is CASSLLGGGYTF. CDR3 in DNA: TGTGCCAGCAGCTTACTAGGGGGCGGCTACACCTTC.

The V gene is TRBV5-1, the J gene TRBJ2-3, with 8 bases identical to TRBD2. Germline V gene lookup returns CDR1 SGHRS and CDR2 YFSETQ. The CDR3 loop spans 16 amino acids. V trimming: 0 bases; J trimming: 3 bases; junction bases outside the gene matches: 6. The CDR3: CASSLEASGSTDTQYF. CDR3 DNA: TGCGCCAGCAGCTTGGAGGCTAGCGGGTCGACAGATACGCAGTATTTT.

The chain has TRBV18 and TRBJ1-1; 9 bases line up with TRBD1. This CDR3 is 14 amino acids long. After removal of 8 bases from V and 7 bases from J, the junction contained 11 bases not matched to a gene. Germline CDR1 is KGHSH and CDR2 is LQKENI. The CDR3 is CASIEQGASYEAFF. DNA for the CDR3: TGTGCCAGCATCGAACAGGGGGCATCATATGAAGCTTTCTTT.

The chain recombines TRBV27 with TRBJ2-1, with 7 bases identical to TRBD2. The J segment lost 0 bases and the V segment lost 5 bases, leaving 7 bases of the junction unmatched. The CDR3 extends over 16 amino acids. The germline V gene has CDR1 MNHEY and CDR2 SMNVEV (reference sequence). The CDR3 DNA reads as TGTGCCAGCAGTGGGGAGGGTGGATCCTCCTACAATGAGCAGTTCTTC. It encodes CASSGEGGSSYNEQFF.

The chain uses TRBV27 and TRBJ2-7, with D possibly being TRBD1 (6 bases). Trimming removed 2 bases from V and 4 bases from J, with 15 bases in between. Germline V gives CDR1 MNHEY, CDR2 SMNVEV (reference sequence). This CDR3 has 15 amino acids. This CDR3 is CASSLRGQGLYEQYF. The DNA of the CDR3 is TGTGCCAGCAGTTTAAGGGGCCAGGGGCTTTACGAGCAGTACTTC.

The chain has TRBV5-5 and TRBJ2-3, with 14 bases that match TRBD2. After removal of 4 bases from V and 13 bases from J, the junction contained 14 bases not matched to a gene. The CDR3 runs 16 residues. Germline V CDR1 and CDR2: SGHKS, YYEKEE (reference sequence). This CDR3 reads CASSDGGLAGGRVKYF. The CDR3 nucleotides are TGTGCCAGCAGCGACGGCGGACTAGCGGGAGGACGAGTGAAGTATTTT.

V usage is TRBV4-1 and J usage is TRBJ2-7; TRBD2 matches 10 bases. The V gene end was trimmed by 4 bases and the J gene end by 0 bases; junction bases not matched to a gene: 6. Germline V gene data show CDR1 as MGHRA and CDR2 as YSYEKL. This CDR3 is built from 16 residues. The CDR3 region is CASSLGLAELSYEQYF. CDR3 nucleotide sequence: TGCGCCAGCAGCCTCGGACTAGCGGAACTCTCCTACGAGCAGTACTTC.

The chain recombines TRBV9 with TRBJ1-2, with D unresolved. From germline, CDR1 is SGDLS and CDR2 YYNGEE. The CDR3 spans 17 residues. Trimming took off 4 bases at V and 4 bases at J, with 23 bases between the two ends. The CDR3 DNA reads TGTGCCAGCAGCTCACCCCGGGTGAACCAAAAGTCCTATGGCTACACCTTC. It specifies CASSSPRVNQKSYGYTF.

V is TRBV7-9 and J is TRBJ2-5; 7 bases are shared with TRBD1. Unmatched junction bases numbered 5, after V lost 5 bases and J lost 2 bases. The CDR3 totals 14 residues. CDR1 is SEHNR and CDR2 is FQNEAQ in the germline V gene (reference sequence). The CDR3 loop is CASSGRQGQETQYF. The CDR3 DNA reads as TGTGCCAGCAGCGGTCGACAGGGACAAGAGACCCAGTACTTC.

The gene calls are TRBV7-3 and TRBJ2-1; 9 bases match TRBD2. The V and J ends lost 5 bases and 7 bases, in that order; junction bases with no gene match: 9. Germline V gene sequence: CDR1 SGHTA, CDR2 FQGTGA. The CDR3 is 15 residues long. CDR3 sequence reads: CASSQWAGGWNEQFF. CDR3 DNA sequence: TGTGCCAGCAGCCAGTGGGCGGGAGGGTGGAATGAGCAGTTCTTC.

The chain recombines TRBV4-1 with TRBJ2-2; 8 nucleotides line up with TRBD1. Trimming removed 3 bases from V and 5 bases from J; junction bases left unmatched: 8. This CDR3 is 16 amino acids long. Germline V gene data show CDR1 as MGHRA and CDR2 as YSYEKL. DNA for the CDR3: TGCGCCAGCAGCCAGGGACAGGCTGCGGGGACCGGGGAGCTGTTTTTT. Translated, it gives CASSQGQAAGTGELFF.

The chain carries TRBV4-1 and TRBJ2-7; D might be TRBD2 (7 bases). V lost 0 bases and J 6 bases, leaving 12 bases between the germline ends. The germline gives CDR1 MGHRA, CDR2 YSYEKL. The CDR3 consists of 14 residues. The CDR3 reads CASSQDAGEGEQYF. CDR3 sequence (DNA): TGCGCCAGCAGCCAAGATGCAGGGGAGGGCGAGCAGTACTTC.

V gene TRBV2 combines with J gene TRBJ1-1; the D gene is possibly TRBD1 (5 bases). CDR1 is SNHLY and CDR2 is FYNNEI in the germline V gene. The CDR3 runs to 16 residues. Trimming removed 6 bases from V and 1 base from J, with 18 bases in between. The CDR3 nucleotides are TGTGCCAGCAGAACCAGGGTGAACCCCCCGAACACTGAAGCTTTCTTT. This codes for CASRTRVNPPNTEAFF.

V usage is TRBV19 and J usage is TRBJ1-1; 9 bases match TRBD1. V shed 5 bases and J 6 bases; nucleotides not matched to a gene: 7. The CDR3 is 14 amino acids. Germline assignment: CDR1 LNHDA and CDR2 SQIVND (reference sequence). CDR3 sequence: CASSVTGGVAEAFF. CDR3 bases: TGTGCCAGTAGTGTCACAGGGGGCGTCGCTGAAGCTTTCTTT.

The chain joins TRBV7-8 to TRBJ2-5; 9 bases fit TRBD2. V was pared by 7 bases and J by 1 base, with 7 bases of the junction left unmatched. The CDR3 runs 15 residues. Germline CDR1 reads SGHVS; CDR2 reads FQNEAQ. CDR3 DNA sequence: TGTGCCAGCACCGATACTAGCGGGTCCCAAGAGACCCAGTACTTC. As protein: CASTDTSGSQETQYF.

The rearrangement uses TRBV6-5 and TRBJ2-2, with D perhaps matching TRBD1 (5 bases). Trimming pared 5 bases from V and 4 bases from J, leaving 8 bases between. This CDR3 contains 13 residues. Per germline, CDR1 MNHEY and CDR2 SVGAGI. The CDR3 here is CASSGHTTGELFF. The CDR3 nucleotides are TGTGCCAGCAGTGGACACACCACCGGGGAGCTGTTTTTT.

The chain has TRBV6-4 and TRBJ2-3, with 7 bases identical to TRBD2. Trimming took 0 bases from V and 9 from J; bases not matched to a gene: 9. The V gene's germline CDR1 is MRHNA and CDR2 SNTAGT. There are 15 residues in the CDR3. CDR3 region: CASSDSSGPVLTQYF. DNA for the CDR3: TGTGCCAGCAGTGACTCTAGCGGGCCCGTTTTGACGCAGTATTTT.

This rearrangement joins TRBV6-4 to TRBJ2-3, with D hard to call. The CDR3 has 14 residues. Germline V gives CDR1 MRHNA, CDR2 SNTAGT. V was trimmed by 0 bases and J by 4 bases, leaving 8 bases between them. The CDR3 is CASSDSFEADTQYF. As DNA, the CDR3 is TGTGCCAGCAGTGACTCGTTTGAGGCAGATACGCAGTATTTT.

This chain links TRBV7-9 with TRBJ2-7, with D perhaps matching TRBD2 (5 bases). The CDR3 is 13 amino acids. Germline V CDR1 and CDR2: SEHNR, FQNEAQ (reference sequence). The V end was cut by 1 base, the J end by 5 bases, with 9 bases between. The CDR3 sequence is CASSLVASHEQYF. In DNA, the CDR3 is TGTGCCAGCAGCTTAGTGGCTAGCCACGAGCAGTACTTC.

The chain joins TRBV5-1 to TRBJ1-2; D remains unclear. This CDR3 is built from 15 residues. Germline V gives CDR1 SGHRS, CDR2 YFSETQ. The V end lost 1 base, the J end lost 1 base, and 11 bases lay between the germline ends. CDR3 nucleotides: TGCGCCAGCAGCTTGAATGGGGAGGTTAACTATGGCTACACCTTC. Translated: CASSLNGEVNYGYTF.